The 23 T cell receptor beta chains presented below share a single source sample, sequenced in a study of blood T cell repertoires in COVID-19. The data were produced by immunoSEQ multiplex PCR, yet TCRdb's version contains in-frame clones alone and is incomplete. This sample yields about 250,000 clones, of which 85% to 90% are seen a single time; about 1.7% belongs to the top ten. The sequencing sample was made of PBMCs or T cells enriched from blood (not recorded which). These receptors all stem from a man in his forties or fifties who had recovered from COVID-19.

The chain combines TRBV6-5 with TRBJ2-5, with D perhaps matching TRBD2 (7 bases). The germline V and J ends were trimmed by 10 bases and 10 bases, with 19 bases remaining between them. Germline V gene sequence: CDR1 MNHEY, CDR2 SVGAGI. CDR3 size: 12 residues. CDR3 protein: CATLSGGKGQYF. CDR3 DNA: TGTGCCACCCTATCGGGGGGCAAGGGCCAGTACTTC.

This chain links TRBV7-2 with TRBJ2-3, with 7 bases lining up with TRBD1. Germline assignment: CDR1 SGHTA and CDR2 FQGNSA. The CDR3 totals 15 residues. With V trimmed by 6 bases and J by 6 bases, 12 bases remained unmatched. The CDR3 nucleotides are TGTGCCAGCAGGAGCGACTTAGGGGGCGGGGATACGCAGTATTTT. As protein: CASRSDLGGGDTQYF.

The sample holds one count of this clone. The chain uses TRBV19 and TRBJ1-5, with TRBD1 identical over 9 bases. CDR3 size: 18 residues. Trimming removed 3 bases from V and 4 bases from J; junction bases left unmatched: 13. Germline lookup yields CDR1 LNHDA and CDR2 SQIVND (reference sequence). The CDR3 region is CASSMDPGQGVKNQPQHF. Here the CDR3 DNA reads TGTGCCAGTAGTATGGACCCGGGACAGGGCGTCAAAAATCAGCCCCAGCATTTT.

Concerning this clone: This sample includes further DNA sequences coding for the same CDR3. The chain links TRBV7-2 to TRBJ1-2; D is undetermined. This CDR3 contains 13 residues. In germline, CDR1 is SGHTA, CDR2 FQGNSA. The germline V and J ends were trimmed by 1 base and 4 bases, with 7 bases remaining between them. The CDR3 region has the DNA TGTGCCAGCAGCTTAGAGGGAGTCTATGGCTACACCTTC. Encoded protein: CASSLEGVYGYTF.

In this sample, this clone turned up many times. CDR3 region: CASKSRAGLNTGELFF. CDR3 in DNA: TGTGCCAGCAAGTCTAGGGCGGGGCTGAACACCGGGGAGCTGTTTTTT. This rearrangement joins TRBV3-1 (or the pseudogene TRBV3-2) to TRBJ2-2; D may be TRBD2 (6 bases). V was cut by 7 bases and J by 1 base, with 16 bases left in between. CDR1 is LGHDT and CDR2 is YNNKEL in the germline V gene (reference sequence). The CDR3 is 16 amino acids.

The chain couples TRBV20-1 to TRBJ2-1; D not resolved. Germline CDR1 is DFQATT and CDR2 is SNEGSKA (reference sequence). The CDR3 runs 13 residues. Trimming shortened V by 3 bases and J by 4 bases, and 10 bases separated the two germline ends. CDR3 bases: TGCAGTGCTAGTGAGACTGTTTACAATGAGCAGTTCTTC. Encoded protein: CSASETVYNEQFF.

V and J are TRBV10-3 and TRBJ2-1; TRBD2 agrees at 7 bases. This CDR3 is 15 amino acids long. The V and J ends lost 2 bases and 5 bases, in that order; junction bases with no gene match: 6. CDR1 is ENHRY and CDR2 is SYGVKD in the germline V gene. The CDR3: CAISEALAEHNEQFF. The CDR3 coding sequence is TGTGCCATCAGTGAGGCTCTAGCGGAACACAATGAGCAGTTCTTC.

DNA for the CDR3: TGTGCCAGCAGACAGGGCTCCTCGCAAGAGACCCAGTACTTC. It yields the protein CASRQGSSQETQYF. J is TRBJ2-5 and V is TRBV25-1; TRBD1 is a possible D gene (6 bases). CDR3 length: 14 amino acids. The V gene lost 6 bases and the J gene lost 2 bases, with 13 bases spanning the gap. Germline V gene data show CDR1 as MGHDK and CDR2 as SYGVNS.

J is TRBJ2-7 and V is TRBV9; 9 bases agree with TRBD2. The CDR3 extends over 15 amino acids. CDR1 and CDR2 (germline): SGDLS, YYNGEE. V shed 3 bases and J 3 bases; nucleotides not matched to a gene: 7. CDR3 in DNA: TGTGCCAGCAGCGCCTCCGGGACTAGCAGCTACGAGCAGTACTTC. Its translation is CASSASGTSSYEQYF.

The chain couples TRBV7-3 to TRBJ2-2; 8 bases align to TRBD2. The trim removed 0 bases at V and 9 bases at J, leaving 9 bases unmatched. The germline CDR1 and CDR2 sequences are SGHTA and FQGTGA. The CDR3 contains 16 residues. This CDR3 is CASSLTSGVLGRELFF. Here the CDR3 DNA reads TGTGCCAGCAGCTTAACTAGCGGGGTACTGGGCCGGGAGCTGTTTTTT.

This clone was picked up a small number of times. The chain has TRBV5-1 and TRBJ2-1; 9 bases are shared with TRBD2. Trimming at V came to 0 bases and at J to 0 bases, leaving 4 bases not matched to a gene. The CDR3 totals 17 residues. The germline V gene encodes CDR1 SGHRS and CDR2 YFSETQ. Here the CDR3 reads CASSLGLAASSYNEQFF. The CDR3 DNA reads TGCGCCAGCAGCTTGGGACTAGCGGCGAGCTCCTACAATGAGCAGTTCTTC.

This sequence joins TRBV19 and TRBJ1-4, with D possibly TRBD1 on 6 matching bases. The germline gives CDR1 LNHDA, CDR2 SQIVND (reference sequence). The CDR3 has 16 amino acids. V gave up 2 bases and J gave up 5 bases, with 15 bases separating them. CDR3 nucleotide sequence: TGTGCCAGTAGTATACAGGGTAACAGGGAAAATGAAAAACTGTTTTTT. Its translation is CASSIQGNRENEKLFF.

This rearrangement joins TRBV28 to TRBJ1-5, with D perhaps TRBD1 (6 bases). The V end was cut by 3 bases, the J end by 0 bases, with 9 bases between. This CDR3 has 15 residues. Germline CDR1 is MDHEN and CDR2 is SYDVKM. CDR3 nucleotides: TGTGCCAGCAGTTTTGGGACACCTAGCAATCAGCCCCAGCATTTT. Translation gives CASSFGTPSNQPQHF. Supplemented by reference TRBV28 and TRBJ1-5, the full variable domain reads DVKVTQSSRYLVKRTGEKVFLECVQDMDHENMFWYRQDPGLGLRLIYFSYDVKMKEKGDIPEGYSVSREKKERFSLILESASTNQTSMYLCASSFGTPSNQPQHFGDGTRLSIL.

The genes are TRBV7-9 and TRBJ2-7; the D gene is possibly TRBD1 (5 bases). The CDR3 has 13 residues. CDR1 SEHNR and CDR2 FQNEAQ come from the germline V gene (reference sequence). The V end was cut by 5 bases, the J end by 6 bases, with 14 bases between. The CDR3 loop is CASSQEGAREQYF. The DNA for the CDR3 is TGTGCCAGCAGCCAAGAAGGGGCACGCGAGCAGTACTTC. Drawing the rest from reference TRBV7-9 and TRBJ2-7, the complete variable domain is DTGVSQNPRHKITKRGQNVTFRCDPISEHNRLYWYRQTLGQGPEFLTYFQNEAQLEKSRLLSDRFSAERPKGSFSTLEIQRTEQGDSAMYLCASSQEGAREQYFGPGTRLTVT.

This clone came up once. This rearrangement joins TRBV28 to TRBJ2-1; perhaps TRBD2 as D (6 bases). The germline V gene has CDR1 MDHEN and CDR2 SYDVKM. The CDR3 runs to 15 residues. Trimming cost V 7 bases and J 0 bases, with 13 bases left between them. CDR3 sequence reads: CASTPGSSSYNEQFF. CDR3 DNA: TGTGCCAGCACCCCCGGGAGTAGCTCCTACAATGAGCAGTTCTTC.

This chain links TRBV7-9 with TRBJ1-1; D is undetermined. V lost 0 bases, J lost 10 bases, and 15 bases lay in between. The CDR3 is 14 residues long. CDR1 is SEHNR, CDR2 FQNEAQ, per germline (reference sequence). In nucleotides, the CDR3 is TGTGCCAGCAGCTTAGCGTCGGGAGGGTTAGTAGCTTTCTTT. Its protein is CASSLASGGLVAFF.

The rearrangement links TRBV7-2 to TRBJ1-1, with a weak D call TRBD1 (6 bases). Looked up from germline, CDR1 is SGHTA and CDR2 is FQGNSA. The CDR3 has 14 amino acids. Trimming removed 5 bases from V and 9 bases from J, with 19 bases in between. The CDR3 bases are TGTGCCAGCAGCCCAGGGGATCGGAGAGGGAAAGCTTTCTTT. Protein: CASSPGDRRGKAFF.

V and J are TRBV27 and TRBJ1-6; TRBD1 aligns across 8 bases. CDR1 and CDR2 from the germline V gene are MNHEY and SMNVEV (reference sequence). There are 14 residues in the CDR3. The V gene end was trimmed by 5 bases and the J gene end by 10 bases; junction bases not matched to a gene: 7. This CDR3 is CASSGGQGNSPLHF. CDR3 sequence (DNA): TGTGCCAGCAGTGGCGGACAGGGAAACTCACCCCTCCACTTT.

Here the CDR3 DNA reads TGTGCCATGGACAGGGGTTTTGGAAACACCATATATTTT. It is translated as CAMDRGFGNTIYF. The V call is TRBV10-3, the J call TRBJ1-3, with 9 bases that match TRBD1. The CDR3 loop spans 13 amino acids. Per germline, CDR1 ENHRY and CDR2 SYGVKD. V was clipped by 9 bases and J by 3 bases; unmatched bases: 3.

This clone has more than one count but fewer than ten. The V gene is TRBV4-1, the J gene TRBJ2-1; 10 nucleotides line up with TRBD2. CDR1 is MGHRA and CDR2 is YSYEKL in the germline V gene. V gave up 1 base and J gave up 6 bases; unmatched junction bases: 15. The CDR3 is made up of 19 amino acids. CDR3 nucleotides: TGCGCCAGCAGCCAAGTCATGCTAGCGGGAGTTGCGCGCAGCAATGAGCAGTTCTTC. Amino acid sequence: CASSQVMLAGVARSNEQFF.

V is TRBV5-1 and J is TRBJ1-1, with 8 nucleotides matching TRBD1. This CDR3 comprises 14 residues. Germline lookup yields CDR1 SGHRS and CDR2 YFSETQ. V shed 2 bases and J 2 bases; nucleotides not matched to a gene: 2. DNA of the CDR3: TGCGCCAGCAGCTTACAGGGGGGCAACACTGAAGCTTTCTTT. Its protein is CASSLQGGNTEAFF.

V gene TRBV4-2 combines with J gene TRBJ2-5, with D possibly being TRBD1 (5 bases). Germline CDR1 reads LGHNA; CDR2 reads YNFKEQ. The V and J ends lost 0 bases and 3 bases respectively, with 20 bases between them. The CDR3 has 18 residues. CDR3 bases: TGTGCCAGCAGCCAAGATATTGGCAGGGTGGGTGAAAAAGAGACCCAGTACTTC. Its translation: CASSQDIGRVGEKETQYF.

V usage is TRBV3-1 (or the pseudogene TRBV3-2) and J usage is TRBJ2-5, with 7 bases matching TRBD1. This CDR3 contains 18 residues. J gave up 4 bases and V 0 bases, and 14 bases lay outside the gene matches. Germline CDR1 and CDR2: LGHDT and YNNKEL (reference sequence). DNA for the CDR3: TGTGCCAGCAGCCAAGATCGAGTTAGTATAGGGGGCAGAGAGACCCAGTACTTC. Its protein product is CASSQDRVSIGGRETQYF.